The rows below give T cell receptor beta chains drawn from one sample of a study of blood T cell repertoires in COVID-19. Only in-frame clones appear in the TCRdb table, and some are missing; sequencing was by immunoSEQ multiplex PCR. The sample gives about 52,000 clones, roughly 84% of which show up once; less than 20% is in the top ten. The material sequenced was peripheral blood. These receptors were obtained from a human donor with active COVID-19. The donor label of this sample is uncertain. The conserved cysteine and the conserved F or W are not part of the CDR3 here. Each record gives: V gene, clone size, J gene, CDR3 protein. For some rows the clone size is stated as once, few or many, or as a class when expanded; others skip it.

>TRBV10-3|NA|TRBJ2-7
AISASVYEQY
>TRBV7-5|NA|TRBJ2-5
ARSLADGLAGNAETQY
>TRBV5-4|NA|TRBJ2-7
ASSRGVRDEQY
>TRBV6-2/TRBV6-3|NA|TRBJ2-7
ASTPRDRVGHEQY
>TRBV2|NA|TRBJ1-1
ASSLTGVVTEAF
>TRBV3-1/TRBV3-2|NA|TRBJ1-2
ASSQWAGNYGYT
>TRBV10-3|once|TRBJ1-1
AISEYREKGEAF
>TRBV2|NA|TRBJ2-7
ASKVGGQGAGYEQY
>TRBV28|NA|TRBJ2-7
ASTASGGSYEQY
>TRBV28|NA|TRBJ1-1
ASISYGNTEAF
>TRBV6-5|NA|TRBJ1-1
ASSYQGQGWTEAF
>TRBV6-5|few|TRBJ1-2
ASSSDRYNYGYT
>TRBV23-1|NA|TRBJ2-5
ASSQYSSLDRGGKTQY
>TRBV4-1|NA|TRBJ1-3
ASSSWTGPSGNTIY
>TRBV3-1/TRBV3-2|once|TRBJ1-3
ASRGADTIY
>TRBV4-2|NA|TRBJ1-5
ASSPDWVGQPQH
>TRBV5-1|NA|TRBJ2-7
ASSREQGFYEQY
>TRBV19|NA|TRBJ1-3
ASSDVTGSGNTIY
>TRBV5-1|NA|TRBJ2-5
ASSPRGGRETQY
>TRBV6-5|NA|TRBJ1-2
ASSYVDRAAGGYT
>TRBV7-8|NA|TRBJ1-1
ASSRYRATEAF
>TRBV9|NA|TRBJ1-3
ASSEIRPAGGNTIY
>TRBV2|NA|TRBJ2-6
ASSGWGAGANVLT
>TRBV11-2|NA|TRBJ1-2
ASSLRGGRTNYGYT
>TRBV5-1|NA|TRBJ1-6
ASSWGQEYNSPLH
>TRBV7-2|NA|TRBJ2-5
ASTQRAGGGETQY